The 2 T cell receptor beta chains below come from one sample, sequenced in a study of T-cell reconstitution after alpha-beta-depleted transplantation in children. During its preparation, the TCRbeta library received unique molecular identifiers. TCRdb processed the PCR reads anew with MiXCR; each CDR3 protein has one entry. The sample yields roughly 500,000 distinct CDR3 sequences, around 12% seen once. The sequencing used PBMCs from the stem cell graft donor, collected from the stem cell graft. Receptors were obtained from a human donor who donated a stem cell graft to a child with combined immunodeficiency.

This clonotype was counted only a few times. The chain is built from TRBV7-2 and TRBJ2-6; TRBD1 matches 7 bases. Germline V lookup: CDR1 SGHTA, CDR2 FQGNSA. This CDR3 has 17 amino acids. The V and J ends lost 1 base and 3 bases, in that order; junction bases with no gene match: 6. In DNA form, the CDR3 reads TGTGCCAGCAGCTTAGGACAGGGTATGGGTGGGGCCAACGTCCTGACTTTC. This gives the protein CASSLGQGMGGANVLTF.

This clonotype was recorded many times. The chain links TRBV5-1 to TRBJ1-1; possible D gene TRBD1, 5 bases. Germline-derived CDR1 and CDR2 are SGHRS and YFSETQ. V was pared by 4 bases and J by 1 base, with 11 bases between. This CDR3 contains 14 residues. The CDR3 region has the DNA TGCGCCAGCAGCCCTGGGACGGGGAACACTGAAGCTTTCTTT. Its translation: CASSPGTGNTEAFF.